The subject of this entry is one T cell receptor (beta chain). This sample is drawn from a study of blood T cell repertoires in COVID-19. After removal of 5 bases from V and 1 base from J, the junction contained 6 bases not matched to a gene. The CDR3 sequence is 16 residues long. In germline, CDR1 is SGHAT, CDR2 FQDESV (reference sequence). Using immunoSEQ multiplex PCR, the repertoire was profiled, and TCRdb retains in-frame clones only, with some absent. The sample lists 90,000 to 120,000 clones; around 81% were seen once. J is TRBJ1-1 and V is TRBV11-1; 11 nucleotides line up with TRBD1. Sequenced material: peripheral blood. The sequence was obtained from a woman in her 70s with acute or convalescent COVID-19. CDR3 in DNA: TGTGCCAGCAGCCTCCGGACAGGGGGCGAGAACACTGAAGCTTTCTTT. Translating it yields CASSLRTGGENTEAFF.